These 23 T cell receptor beta chains were sequenced from one sample in a study of PD-1 blockade in classical Hodgkin lymphoma. Some clones are missing from TCRdb's copy, which holds only in-frame ones; the method was immunoSEQ multiplex PCR. The data hold tens of thousands of clones, with roughly 87% observed a single time. Time point defined: cycle 4 day 1 (C4D1), after five to seven weeks of nivolumab. All patients relapsed after autologous stem cell transplantation, and brentuximab vedotin exposure varied. Here the sequenced sample was peripheral blood mononuclear cells (PBMCs), taken before the fourth cycle of nivolumab. The receptors originated from a human donor with classical Hodgkin lymphoma.

V and J are TRBV12-5 and TRBJ1-2; weak D call: TRBD1 (5 bases). Germline lookup yields CDR1 LGHNT and CDR2 FRNRAP. CDR3 length: 16 amino acids. V lost 8 bases and J 7 bases, leaving 26 bases between the germline ends. The CDR3 region has the DNA TGTGCTAGTACACGGGGCGGGAATGCGATGTGGGGTGGCTACACCTTC. This encodes CASTRGGNAMWGGYTF.

This clone was seen a few times. The chain is built from TRBV5-5 and TRBJ1-2; D may be TRBD1 (5 bases). The V end was cut by 5 bases, the J end by 0 bases, with 17 bases between. Germline V gene lookup returns CDR1 SGHKS and CDR2 YYEKEE (reference sequence). The CDR3 covers 16 residues. DNA for the CDR3: TGTGCCAGCAGTCAGCCCTTCCAGGGACCTAACTATGGCTACACCTTC. Translation: CASSQPFQGPNYGYTF. Drawing the rest from reference TRBV5-5 and TRBJ1-2, the complete variable domain is DAGVTQSPTHLIKTRGQQVTLRCSPISGHKSVSWYQQVLGQGPQFIFQYYEKEERGRGNFPDRFSARQFPNYSSELNVNALLLGDSALYLCASSQPFQGPNYGYTFGSGTRLTVV.

This clone showed up just a few times. Different DNA sequences within this sample yield the same CDR3. This chain joins TRBV5-1 and TRBJ1-2; the D is unclear. Trimming took off 4 bases at V and 2 bases at J, with 9 bases between the two ends. There are 13 residues in the CDR3. The germline CDR1 and CDR2 sequences are SGHRS and YFSETQ. The CDR3 region has the DNA TGCGCCAGCAGCCCGGACCGAAACTATGGCTACACCTTC. Translating gives CASSPDRNYGYTF. Full variable domain (rest looked up from reference TRBV5-1 and TRBJ1-2): KAGVTQTPRYLIKTRGQQVTLSCSPISGHRSVSWYQQTPGQGLQFLFEYFSETQRNKGNFPGRFSGRQFSNSRSEMNVSTLELGDSALYLCASSPDRNYGYTFGSGTRLTVV.

The chain is built from TRBV6-5 and TRBJ1-2, with 8 positions matching TRBD1. The germline V gene encodes CDR1 MNHEY and CDR2 SVGAGI. Losses at the gene ends were 5 bases for V and 7 bases for J; bases not matched to a gene: 9. CDR3 length equals 14 residues. The CDR3 here is CASSGLDRVSGYTF. CDR3 bases: TGTGCCAGCAGTGGGCTGGACAGGGTGTCTGGCTACACCTTC.

The chain links TRBV5-1 to TRBJ2-2; D possibly matches TRBD1 or TRBD2 (5 bases each). Germline CDR1 SGHRS, CDR2 YFSETQ. This CDR3 has 14 amino acids. Deletions cut 1 base from V and 4 bases from J, with 8 bases between. The CDR3: CASSLIGGTGELFF. The DNA for the CDR3 is TGCGCCAGCAGCTTGATTGGGGGCACCGGGGAGCTGTTTTTT.

This sequence joins TRBV6-5 and TRBJ1-5; tentative D call: TRBD1 (6 bases). V lost 4 bases and J 5 bases, leaving 12 bases between the germline ends. The CDR3 has 14 residues. The germline gives CDR1 MNHEY, CDR2 SVGAGI. This chain's CDR3 is CASSSGGGHQPQHF. The CDR3 DNA reads TGTGCCAGCAGTTCGGGAGGGGGGCATCAGCCCCAGCATTTT.

V gene TRBV28 combines with J gene TRBJ1-4; TRBD1 aligns across 9 bases. Germline V CDR1 and CDR2: MDHEN, SYDVKM. V lost 5 bases and J lost 7; bases outside the gene matches: 5. The CDR3 is 14 residues long. DNA for the CDR3: TGTGCCAGCAGTAGCACAGGGGGCAGTGAAAAACTGTTTTTT. Amino acids: CASSSTGGSEKLFF.

J is TRBJ2-2 and V is TRBV5-1; 11 bases fit TRBD1. CDR3 length: 16 residues. Germline CDR1 reads SGHRS; CDR2 reads YFSETQ. The trim removed 4 bases at V and 5 bases at J, leaving 7 bases unmatched. CDR3 in amino acids: CASSLSGTGGTGELFF. DNA of the CDR3: TGCGCCAGCAGCCTGTCCGGGACAGGGGGTACCGGGGAGCTGTTTTTT.

The chain carries TRBV19 and TRBJ1-2; D is unclear. CDR3 length: 13 residues. V was cut by 5 bases and J by 6 bases, with 13 bases left in between. Germline lookup yields CDR1 LNHDA and CDR2 SQIVND (reference sequence). The CDR3 loop is CASSLRVSDGYTF. The CDR3 DNA reads as TGTGCCAGTAGTCTTCGGGTTTCTGATGGCTACACCTTC. Full variable domain (missing parts from reference TRBV19 and TRBJ1-2): DGGITQSPKYLFRKEGQNVTLSCEQNLNHDAMYWYRQDPGQGLRLIYYSQIVNDFQKGDIAEGYSVSREKKESFPLTVTSAQKNPTAFYLCASSLRVSDGYTFGSGTRLTVV.

The V and J genes are TRBV28 and TRBJ1-2; D is ambiguous. Between the trimmed V and J ends, which lost 7 bases and 6 bases, there was a span of 12 bases. CDR1 and CDR2 from the germline V gene are MDHEN and SYDVKM. This CDR3 is built from 12 residues. The CDR3 is CASKRRLHGYTF. The CDR3 nucleotides are TGTGCCAGCAAAAGACGACTTCATGGCTACACCTTC.

As to this clone: Within the sample, other DNA sequences also encode this same CDR3. The chain carries TRBV7-9 and TRBJ2-2; 8 nucleotides match TRBD2. Germline V CDR1 and CDR2: SEHNR, FQNEAQ (reference sequence). There are 17 residues in the CDR3. V lost 7 bases to trimming and J lost 5 bases; unmatched junction nucleotides: 15. The CDR3 loop is CASTSIGRGALTGELFF. The CDR3 DNA sequence: TGTGCCAGCACCAGTATCGGGCGGGGGGCGTTAACCGGGGAGCTGTTTTTT.

J is TRBJ1-2 and V is TRBV27, with unresolved D. The length of the CDR3 is 14 residues. Germline-derived CDR1 and CDR2 are MNHEY and SMNVEV (reference sequence). The V end lost 1 base, the J end lost 8 bases, and 14 bases lay between the germline ends. CDR3 in amino acids: CASSLYPGIEGYTF. CDR3 DNA sequence: TGTGCCAGCAGTTTATATCCGGGGATAGAAGGCTACACCTTC.

This rearrangement joins TRBV6-6 to TRBJ2-1; D not certain. Germline-derived CDR1 and CDR2 are MNHNY and SVGAGI (reference sequence). The CDR3 consists of 12 residues. The ends were cut back, 7 bases at V and 7 bases at J, with 11 bases in the middle. CDR3 amino acids: CASTQRANEQFF. DNA for the CDR3: TGTGCCAGCACCCAGCGTGCGAATGAGCAGTTCTTC.

V gene TRBV5-1 combines with J gene TRBJ1-4; D may be TRBD1 (5 bases). Germline values: CDR1 SGHRS, CDR2 YFSETQ. This CDR3 contains 15 residues. Deletions cut 3 bases from V and 4 bases from J, with 13 bases between. The chain's CDR3 is CASSSTRGGNEKLFF. CDR3 DNA sequence: TGCGCCAGCAGCTCCACCCGTGGGGGTAATGAAAAACTGTTTTTT.

Notes on this clone: In the same sample, other DNA sequences code for this CDR3. The rearrangement joins TRBV5-1 to TRBJ1-2, with TRBD1 matching over 8 bases. CDR1 SGHRS and CDR2 YFSETQ come from the germline V gene. Losses at the gene ends were 4 bases for V and 6 bases for J; bases not matched to a gene: 5. The CDR3 length is 13 residues. The DNA of the CDR3 is TGCGCCAGCAGCCAAGGACAGGGTGATGGCTACACCTTC. The encoded protein is CASSQGQGDGYTF.

The chain employs TRBV28 and TRBJ1-2, with a tentative D call TRBD1 (6 bases). Germline CDR1 reads MDHEN; CDR2 reads SYDVKM. Trimming took off 4 bases at V and 7 bases at J, with 19 bases between the two ends. CDR3 length: 15 amino acids. The CDR3 reads CASSSNRVALLGYTF. The DNA for the CDR3 is TGTGCCAGCAGTTCGAACAGGGTAGCCCTCCTTGGCTACACCTTC.

The genes are TRBV19 and TRBJ2-4; TRBD2 agrees at 10 bases. There are 15 residues in the CDR3. Germline lookup yields CDR1 LNHDA and CDR2 SQIVND (reference sequence). The J segment lost 5 bases and the V segment lost 9 bases, leaving 10 bases of the junction unmatched. CDR3 in amino acids: CARKRGGVRENIQYF. The CDR3 region has the DNA TGTGCCAGAAAGCGGGGGGGCGTCCGGGAAAACATTCAGTACTTC.

DNA of the CDR3: TGCAGCGTTCGGCCCCACCGAGTGAACACTGAAGCTTTCTTT. This translates into CSVRPHRVNTEAFF. The chain couples TRBV29-1 to TRBJ1-1; no clear D gene. The ends were cut back, 5 bases at V and 0 bases at J, with 13 bases in the middle. Germline lookup yields CDR1 SQVTM and CDR2 ANQGSEA. The CDR3 runs to 14 residues.

This chain uses TRBV28 with TRBJ1-1; 12 bases are a match to TRBD1. This CDR3 is built from 14 residues. Trimming took 6 bases from V and 10 from J; bases not matched to a gene: 9. From germline, CDR1 is MDHEN and CDR2 SYDVKM. The CDR3 sequence is CASRGGQGAYGAFF. Here the CDR3 DNA reads TGTGCCAGCAGAGGGGGACAGGGGGCTTACGGAGCTTTCTTT.

Note on this clone: Distinct nucleotide sequences in the sample also encode this CDR3. This chain joins TRBV7-9 and TRBJ1-5; 8 nucleotides line up with TRBD1. Germline CDR1 reads SEHNR; CDR2 reads FQNEAQ (reference sequence). V dropped 5 bases and J dropped 4; count of bases not matched to a gene: 1. The CDR3 is 13 amino acids. In DNA, the CDR3 is TGTGCCAGCAGCCGGACAGGGAATCAGCCCCAGCATTTT. Its translation: CASSRTGNQPQHF.

The rearrangement joins TRBV5-1 to TRBJ2-7; 9 nucleotides align to TRBD1. The CDR3 spans 16 residues. Germline V gene data show CDR1 as SGHRS and CDR2 as YFSETQ. Trimming cost V 0 bases and J 2 bases; bases outside gene matches: 6. The CDR3 loop is CASSLVPGTGTYEQYF. DNA for the CDR3: TGCGCCAGCAGCTTGGTGCCCGGGACAGGGACCTACGAGCAGTACTTC.

DNA of the CDR3: TGTGCCATCGCCAGACAGGGGATGAGAACTGAAGCTTTCTTT. Its protein is CAIARQGMRTEAFF. The chain employs TRBV10-3 and TRBJ1-1; 8 nucleotides match TRBD1. V was pared by 8 bases and J by 5 bases, with 10 bases of the junction left unmatched. CDR3 length: 14 amino acids. Germline V gene data show CDR1 as ENHRY and CDR2 as SYGVKD.

V and J are TRBV30 and TRBJ1-2; D is undetermined. V gave up 2 bases and J gave up 5 bases, with 6 bases separating them. The CDR3 sequence is 11 residues long. Per germline, CDR1 GTSNPN and CDR2 SVGIG (reference sequence). CDR3 sequence reads: CAWSTGYGYTF. For the CDR3, the DNA is TGTGCCTGGAGTACCGGATATGGCTACACCTTC.